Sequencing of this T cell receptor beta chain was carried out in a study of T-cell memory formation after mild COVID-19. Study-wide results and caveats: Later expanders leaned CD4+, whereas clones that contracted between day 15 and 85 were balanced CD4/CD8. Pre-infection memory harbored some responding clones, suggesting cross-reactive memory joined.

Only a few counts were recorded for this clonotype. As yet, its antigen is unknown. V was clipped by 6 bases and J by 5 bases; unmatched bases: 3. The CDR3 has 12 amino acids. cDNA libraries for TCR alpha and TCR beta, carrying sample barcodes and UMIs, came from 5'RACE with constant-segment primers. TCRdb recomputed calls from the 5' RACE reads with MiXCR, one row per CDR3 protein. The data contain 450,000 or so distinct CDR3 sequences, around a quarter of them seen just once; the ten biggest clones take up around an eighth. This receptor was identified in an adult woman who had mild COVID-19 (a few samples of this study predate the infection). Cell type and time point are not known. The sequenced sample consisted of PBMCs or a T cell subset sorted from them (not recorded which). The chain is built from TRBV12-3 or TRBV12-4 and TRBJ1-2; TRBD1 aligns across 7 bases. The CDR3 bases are TGTGCCAGCAGACCAGGGGGATATGGCTACACCTTC. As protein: CASRPGGYGYTF.